Listed below are T cell receptor beta chains from one sample, sequenced in a study of neoadjuvant anti-PD-1 for oral cavity cancer. Measured with immunoSEQ multiplex PCR; TCRdb has only the in-frame clones, and not every one. Of 80,000 to 95,000 clones in the sample, approximately 80% are singletons; the top ten hold about 3.4%. Specimen: PBMCs, collected before nivolumab (anti-PD-1) treatment. The source of these receptors is a person between 40 and 80 years old with oral cavity squamous cell carcinoma. Both conserved end residues are part of each CDR3. D genes are given only for firm matches. Only part of the rows carry a size: once, few, many, or a class if the clone is expanded.

TRBJ1-5 | . | . | TRBV19 | TGTGCCAGTAGTTCGGTGGGTTCGGCGAGTCAGCCCCAGCATTTT | CASSSVGSASQPQHF
TRBJ1-2 | . | . | TRBV27 | TGTGCCAGCAGTCGGGGGGGGCGAGATGGCTACACCTTC | CASSRGGRDGYTF
TRBJ1-5 | TRBD1 | . | TRBV19 | TGTGCCAGTAGTGGGACCGGGACAGAGATTAGCAATCAGCCCCAGCATTTT | CASSGTGTEISNQPQHF
TRBJ2-7 | . | . | TRBV27 | TGTGCCAGCAGTCCCCGCCCCACTTACGAGCAGTACTTC | CASSPRPTYEQYF
TRBJ2-3 | . | . | TRBV29-1 | TGCAGCTGGGTCCGGACCACAGATACGCAGTATTTT | CSWVRTTDTQYF
TRBJ2-7 | . | . | TRBV30 | TGTGCCTCGGGACCCGGGAAATCCTACGAGCAGTACTTC | CASGPGKSYEQYF
TRBJ2-5 | . | once | TRBV6-6 | TGTGCCAGCAGTTATACCCAAGAGACCCAGTACTTC | CASSYTQETQYF
TRBJ2-3 | TRBD2 | . | TRBV4-2 | TGTGCCAGCAGCCTAGAAGCGGGGTCCGACACAGATACGCAGTATTTT | CASSLEAGSDTDTQYF
TRBJ2-7 | TRBD1 | . | TRBV28 | TGTGCCAGCAGACCCACCGGGACAGGGACCTACGAGCAGTACTTC | CASRPTGTGTYEQYF
TRBJ1-1 | . | . | TRBV20-1 | TGCAGTGCGATGATGGCTTTCTTT | CSAMMAFF
TRBJ2-7 | . | . | TRBV28 | TGTGCCAGCAGTTTATGGAGCTACGAGCAGTACTTC | CASSLWSYEQYF
TRBJ2-7 | . | . | TRBV13 | TGTGCCAGCAGCTTAAAGGTCTCCGAGCAGTACTTC | CASSLKVSEQYF
TRBJ2-7 | . | . | TRBV15 | TGTGCCACCAGCAGAGGGGCTAAAAATGACATCGAGCAGTACTTC | CATSRGAKNDIEQYF
TRBJ2-1 | TRBD2 | . | TRBV5-1 | TGCGCCAGCAGTGGTACTAGCGGGAGTTATAGTGAGCAGTTCTTC | CASSGTSGSYSEQFF
TRBJ2-7 | TRBD2 | . | TRBV29-1 | TGCAGCGTTATAGCGGGAGGACCCTACGAGCAGTACTTC | CSVIAGGPYEQYF
TRBJ1-5 | . | . | TRBV4-1 | TGCGCCAGCAGCCAGTCAGCTCAAGGGGATCAGCCCCAGCATTTT | CASSQSAQGDQPQHF
TRBJ1-1 | . | . | TRBV7-9 | TGTGCCAGCAGCTCTGACACAGGGTGGTCTGAAGCTTTCTTT | CASSSDTGWSEAFF
TRBJ2-1 | TRBD2 | . | TRBV9 | TGTGCCAGCAGCGTGACGGGACTAGCGGGAAGCGATGAGCAGTTCTTC | CASSVTGLAGSDEQFF
TRBJ1-4 | . | . | TRBV7-9 | TGTGCCAGCAGATTTAGCCCCACGCTGACTGGGGCAACTAATGAAAAACTGTTTTTT | CASRFSPTLTGATNEKLFF
TRBJ2-3 | TRBD2 | once | TRBV29-1 | TGCAGCGTGGTACTAGCGGGATTCACAGATACGCAGTATTTT | CSVVLAGFTDTQYF
TRBJ2-7 | . | . | TRBV4-2 | TGTGCCAGCAGCCAAGACAGGGCCTACGAGCAGTACTTC | CASSQDRAYEQYF
TRBJ2-1 | . | . | TRBV2 | TGTGCCAGCAGCCCCGCTAGCTTCAATGAGCAGTTCTTC | CASSPASFNEQFF
TRBJ1-3 | . | . | TRBV2 | TGTGCCAGCAGTGGTTCTTCTGGAAACACCATATATTTT | CASSGSSGNTIYF
TRBJ2-1 | . | . | TRBV28 | TGTGCCAGCACCGCCCTTGGGCAGGGCGGAAGCTACAATGAGCAGTTCTTC | CASTALGQGGSYNEQFF
TRBJ2-5 | . | . | TRBV5-1 | TGCGCCAGCAGCTTGCTACAGGGGGGGGAGACCCAGTACTTC | CASSLLQGGETQYF
TRBJ2-7 | . | . | TRBV11-1 | TGTGCCAGCAGCCTCATGGACGAGCAGTACTTC | CASSLMDEQYF
TRBJ1-3 | TRBD1 | few | TRBV15 | TGTGCCACCAGCGGACAGGGGCGAAGGACTGGAAACACCATATATTTT | CATSGQGRRTGNTIYF
TRBJ2-2 | . | . | TRBV5-1 | TGCGCCAGCAGCCCCCGGCCTGAAACCGGGGAGCTGTTTTTT | CASSPRPETGELFF
TRBJ1-5 | . | few | TRBV4-1 | TGCGCCAGCAGCCCGGAGTATCTCAATCAGCCCCAGCATTTT | CASSPEYLNQPQHF
TRBJ1-1 | TRBD1 | . | TRBV29-1 | TGCAGCGTTAGGGGGGACAGGGGAGGGAACACTGAAGCTTTCTTT | CSVRGDRGGNTEAFF
TRBJ2-5 | . | . | TRBV5-1 | TGCGCCAGCAGACCCCCAGGCCTTCAAGAGACCCAGTACTTC | CASRPPGLQETQYF
TRBJ2-1 | TRBD2 | . | TRBV28 | TGTGCCAGCACCGTTAGCGGGAATAATGAGCAGTTCTTC | CASTVSGNNEQFF
TRBJ2-1 | . | . | TRBV2 | TGTGCCAGCAGTGAAGAAGTCTACAATGAGCAGTTCTTC | CASSEEVYNEQFF
TRBJ1-1 | . | few | TRBV29-1 | TGCAGCGCACACCCGGGACACAACACTGAAGCTTTCTTT | CSAHPGHNTEAFF
TRBJ1-2 | TRBD1 | . | TRBV5-6 | TGTGCCAGCAGCCCCGGACAGGGAAACTATGGCTACACCTTC | CASSPGQGNYGYTF
TRBJ2-7 | TRBD1 | . | TRBV27 | TGTGCCAGCAGTTTTTCAGCCGGGACAGGAAGCGAGCAGTACTTC | CASSFSAGTGSEQYF
TRBJ1-1 | . | . | TRBV10-3 | TGTGCCATCAGCAAACAGGAGTCGAACACTGAAGCTTTCTTT | CAISKQESNTEAFF
TRBJ2-1 | . | . | TRBV10-3 | TGTGCCATCAGTCCCAGTCTCTACAATGAGCAGTTCTTC | CAISPSLYNEQFF
TRBJ2-1 | TRBD2 | few | TRBV7-8 | TGTGCCAGCAGCTCCAAGAGCGGGTTTGGACTAGCGGGACGTATGGGGTACAATGAGCAGTTCTTC | CASSSKSGFGLAGRMGYNEQFF
TRBJ1-2 | . | . | TRBV14 | TGTGCCAGCAGCCAAGCTGGGGGTGTGTATGGCTACACCTTC | CASSQAGGVYGYTF
TRBJ1-1 | . | . | TRBV15 | TGTGCCACCAGCAGAGGGGCTGGTGAAGCTTTCTTT | CATSRGAGEAFF
TRBJ1-2 | TRBD1 | . | TRBV9 | TGTGCCAGCAGCGTAGAGGGGGCGCGGGAAGATGGCTACACCTTC | CASSVEGAREDGYTF
TRBJ2-5 | TRBD2 | few | TRBV9 | TGTGCCAGCAGCGTAGGGTTAGCGGGAATTGGAGAGACCCAGTACTTC | CASSVGLAGIGETQYF
TRBJ1-5 | . | . | TRBV28 | TGTGCCAGCAAAGGTTCATTCAATCAGCCCCAGCATTTT | CASKGSFNQPQHF
TRBJ2-7 | TRBD2 | . | TRBV30 | TGTGCCTGGAGTGCACTAGCGGGAGCCTACGAGCAGTACTTC | CAWSALAGAYEQYF
TRBJ1-5 | . | . | TRBV19 | TGTGCCAGTATAACCCATGCAGGGTCCAATCAGCCCCAGCATTTT | CASITHAGSNQPQHF
TRBJ1-1 | TRBD1 | medium-sized | TRBV30 | TGTGCCTGGGCACCCGGGACAGGATGGAACACTGAAGCTTTCTTT | CAWAPGTGWNTEAFF
TRBJ1-3 | . | . | TRBV10-3 | TGTGCCATCAGTGCACAGTACTCTGGAAACACCATATATTTT | CAISAQYSGNTIYF
TRBJ2-7 | TRBD1 | . | TRBV27 | TGTGCCAGCAGTACCAACAGGGGGCGATTCTACGAGCAGTACTTC | CASSTNRGRFYEQYF
TRBJ2-5 | TRBD2 | few | TRBV5-6 | TGTGCCAGCAGCTTCTCCCCGGGACTAGCGGGAGCGTGGGAGACCCAGTACTTC | CASSFSPGLAGAWETQYF
TRBJ2-2 | . | once | TRBV6-6 | TGTGCCAGCAGGGGTAACACCGGGGAGCTGTTTTTT | CASRGNTGELFF
TRBJ2-7 | . | . | TRBV4-1 | TGCGCCAGCAGCCAAGATCCCTACGCAGGGTCCTACGAGCAGTACTTC | CASSQDPYAGSYEQYF
TRBJ1-2 | TRBD1 | . | TRBV6-6 | TGTGCCAGCAGTTACGGCCGGGACAGGACCTTCTATGGCTACACCTTC | CASSYGRDRTFYGYTF
TRBJ1-5 | . | . | TRBV28 | TGTGCCAGCAGTTTTATCCTTGGCAGCAATCAGCCCCAGCATTTT | CASSFILGSNQPQHF
TRBJ1-5 | . | . | TRBV5-1 | TGCGCCAGCAGCTCGGGGGACAGCAATCAGCCCCAGCATTTT | CASSSGDSNQPQHF
TRBJ2-6 | . | . | TRBV25-1 | TGTGCCAGCAGTGAAGAAGGTATAGGGGCCAACGTCCTGACTTTC | CASSEEGIGANVLTF
TRBJ2-2 | . | . | TRBV5-1 | TGCGCCAGCAGCTTGGAATCGGGAAGAAACACCGGGGAGCTGTTTTTT | CASSLESGRNTGELFF
TRBJ2-7 | TRBD2 | . | TRBV19 | TGTGCCAGTAGTAGGGCGGGAGGCTACGAGCAGTACTTC | CASSRAGGYEQYF
TRBJ1-1 | . | . | TRBV19 | TGTGCCAGTAGTATATTGGAGTGGAACACTGAAGCTTTCTTT | CASSILEWNTEAFF
TRBJ2-2 | . | . | TRBV7-8 | TGTGCCAGCAGCTCCCTCTATCCCGGGGAGCTGTTTTTT | CASSSLYPGELFF